Shown below are 20 T cell receptor beta chains from a single sample sequenced in a study of post-analysis software for immune sequencing data. Their antigens are not known. Every TCR beta cDNA library bore unique molecular identifiers. Using its own MiXCR run on the PCR reads, TCRdb lists one record per CDR3 protein. The sample carries roughly 800,000 distinct CDR3 sequences, roughly 50% recorded once. Study conclusions and caveats: Included in a set of roughly 5 TRBV segments more frequent in patients than controls were TRBV5-6, TRBV5-1 and TRBV20-1.

Sequences were obtained from blood. These receptors were taken from a girl aged 10 to 17 with multiple sclerosis.

The CDR3 reads CASSPEVVNEAFF. CDR3 sequence (DNA): TGCGCCAGCAGCCCCGAAGTCGTCAATGAAGCTTTCTTT. The chain has TRBV4-1 and TRBJ1-1; D gene uncertain. CDR1 and CDR2 from the germline V gene are MGHRA and YSYEKL. V was clipped by 4 bases and J by 7 bases, with 13 bases between them. This CDR3 comprises 13 residues.

V is TRBV6-1 and J is TRBJ1-2; no firm D call. Trimming took 7 bases from V and 3 from J, leaving 15 bases between them. Germline V gene lookup returns CDR1 MNHNS and CDR2 SASEGT. The CDR3 length is 14 residues. CDR3 bases: TGTGCCAGCAAGAGGCCGTTGACGTACTATGGCTACACCTTC. It specifies CASKRPLTYYGYTF.

The V gene is TRBV29-1, the J gene TRBJ2-2; D is unresolved. The germline V gene has CDR1 SQVTM and CDR2 ANQGSEA. Trimming removed 4 bases from V and 7 bases from J, with 13 bases in between. This CDR3 has 13 amino acids. In nucleotides, the CDR3 is TGCAGCGTTGGTCGGGCCCTTGGCGGGGAGCTGTTTTTT. Translation: CSVGRALGGELFF.

The chain carries TRBV5-6 and TRBJ2-5; D gene unclear. Between the trimmed V and J ends, which lost 4 bases and 5 bases, there was a span of 12 bases. CDR3 length: 13 amino acids. Germline V gene lookup returns CDR1 SGHDT and CDR2 YYEEEE. CDR3 in amino acids: CASSQTTRETQYF. The CDR3 coding sequence is TGTGCCAGCAGCCAAACAACCAGGGAGACCCAGTACTTC.

This chain connects TRBV29-1 to TRBJ1-2; D gene ambiguous. The CDR3 contains 12 residues. In germline, CDR1 is SQVTM, CDR2 ANQGSEA. The ends were cut back, 3 bases at V and 5 bases at J, with 10 bases in the middle. The CDR3 coding sequence is TGCAGCGTTGAGCAAGGGAAATATGGCTACACCTTC. It translates to CSVEQGKYGYTF.

The gene calls are TRBV7-3 and TRBJ2-3; 14 bases match TRBD2. The CDR3 is 17 amino acids. The germline V gene encodes CDR1 SGHTA and CDR2 FQGTGA. With V trimmed by 4 bases and J by 6 bases, 9 bases remained unmatched. The CDR3 DNA reads as TGTGCCAGCAGCTCCCCGGGACTAGCGGGAGTGCGGGATACGCAGTATTTT. The encoded protein is CASSSPGLAGVRDTQYF.

V usage is TRBV11-2 and J usage is TRBJ1-2; D is unclear. The CDR3 length is 15 residues. Germline-derived CDR1 and CDR2 are SGHAT and FQNNGV. V lost 5 bases and J 6 bases, leaving 19 bases between the germline ends. CDR3 loop: CASSPKSDGIHGYTF. The CDR3, as DNA: TGTGCCAGCAGCCCTAAATCTGACGGGATCCATGGCTACACCTTC.

This chain links TRBV5-1 with TRBJ1-2, with D possibly matching TRBD1 (6 bases). Germline CDR1 reads SGHRS; CDR2 reads YFSETQ. The CDR3 is 14 residues long. The ends were cut back, 5 bases at V and 2 bases at J, with 13 bases in the middle. CDR3 coding DNA: TGCGCCAGCAGAACCCAACAGGGAAACTATGGCTACACCTTC. This translates into CASRTQQGNYGYTF.

The CDR3: CASRTGQGAYNEQFF. The DNA for the CDR3 is TGTGCCAGCAGAACGGGACAGGGGGCCTACAATGAGCAGTTCTTC. The V call is TRBV12-3 or TRBV12-4, the J call TRBJ2-1, with 11 bases that match TRBD1. The CDR3 has 15 amino acids. Trimming removed 6 bases from V and 2 bases from J; junction bases left unmatched: 3.

This clonotype appeared a few times. The V and J genes are TRBV3-1 and TRBJ2-6; TRBD1 is a possible D gene (5 bases). This CDR3 contains 15 residues. V gave up 4 bases and J gave up 0 bases, with 7 bases separating them. Per the germline V gene, CDR1 is LGHDT and CDR2 is YNNKEL (reference sequence). The CDR3 reads CASSRRGSGANVLTF. The CDR3 DNA is TGTGCCAGCAGCCGAAGGGGCTCTGGGGCCAACGTCCTGACTTTC. The entire variable domain, with the rest obtained from reference TRBV3-1 and TRBJ2-6, is as follows: DTAVSQTPKYLVTQMGNDKSIKCEQNLGHDTMYWYKQDSKKFLKIMFSYNNKELIINETVPNRFSPKSPDKAHLNLHINSLELGDSAVYFCASSRRGSGANVLTFGAGSRLTVL.

J is TRBJ1-2 and V is TRBV9; D not resolved. The V end lost 0 bases, the J end lost 8 bases, and 14 bases lay between the germline ends. The CDR3 runs to 14 residues. Looked up from germline, CDR1 is SGDLS and CDR2 is YYNGEE. CDR3 DNA sequence: TGTGCCAGCAGCGTAGGGTCAGCGGTTGGCGGCTACACCTTC. Its translation: CASSVGSAVGGYTF.

V gene TRBV12-3 or TRBV12-4 combines with J gene TRBJ2-7, with D perhaps matching TRBD1 or TRBD2 (5 bases each). The length of the CDR3 is 19 residues. The ends were cut back, 5 bases at V and 0 bases at J, with 26 bases in the middle. The CDR3 reads CASSPPRVLSWGISYEQYF. The CDR3 DNA reads as TGTGCCAGCAGTCCCCCTAGGGTCCTCTCATGGGGGATCTCCTACGAGCAGTACTTC.

The chain has TRBV20-1 and TRBJ2-5; TRBD2 matches 11 bases. The CDR3 extends over 15 amino acids. Germline V CDR1 and CDR2: DFQATT, SNEGSKA (reference sequence). V gave up 2 bases and J gave up 7 bases; unmatched junction bases: 9. CDR3 in amino acids: CSARKDPGLAVTQYF. The CDR3 nucleotides are TGCAGTGCTAGAAAAGATCCGGGACTAGCGGTGACCCAGTACTTC.

This clonotype has a handful of counts. This rearrangement joins TRBV3-1 to TRBJ2-1; 12 positions match TRBD2. Trimming at V came to 5 bases and at J to 5 bases, leaving 16 bases not matched to a gene. There are 19 residues in the CDR3. Germline lookup yields CDR1 LGHDT and CDR2 YNNKEL (reference sequence). The CDR3 spells CASSGDGASGRALDNEQFF. CDR3 DNA: TGTGCCAGCAGCGGCGACGGGGCTAGCGGGAGGGCCCTGGACAATGAGCAGTTCTTC.

The chain uses TRBV6-1 and TRBJ2-7; the match to TRBD2 covers 8 bases. Germline assignment: CDR1 MNHNS and CDR2 SASEGT. Trimming at V came to 6 bases and at J to 1 base, leaving 14 bases not matched to a gene. This CDR3 comprises 17 residues. CDR3 DNA: TGTGCCAGCAGCCCGACTCCTTACGGGGGGGCGTCCTACGAGCAGTACTTC. Translated, it gives CASSPTPYGGASYEQYF.

V and J are TRBV5-1 and TRBJ2-7; TRBD1 matches at 7 bases. The ends lost 4 bases at V and 2 bases at J; junction bases unmatched: 12. CDR1 and CDR2 (germline): SGHRS, YFSETQ. The CDR3 is made up of 16 amino acids. CDR3 sequence (DNA): TGCGCCAGCAGCACCTCCGGGACAGTGGCTCCCTACGAGCAGTACTTC. It encodes CASSTSGTVAPYEQYF.

Only one count was recorded for this clonotype. The chain carries TRBV28 and TRBJ2-1, with 12 bases identical to TRBD2. The V segment lost 6 bases and the J segment 4 bases; nucleotides outside the gene matches: 4. Germline V CDR1 and CDR2: MDHEN, SYDVKM. CDR3 length equals 15 residues. This CDR3 is CASSIGLAGYNEQFF. CDR3 DNA: TGTGCCAGCAGCATCGGACTAGCGGGGTACAATGAGCAGTTCTTC.

The table lists this clonotype with a few counts. The genes are TRBV7-2 and TRBJ2-5; D is undetermined. V was shortened by 2 bases and J by 3 bases, with 7 bases between the two germline ends. The germline V gene encodes CDR1 SGHTA and CDR2 FQGNSA. CDR3 length: 13 residues. The CDR3 is CASSLSAKETQYF. The CDR3 bases are TGTGCCAGCAGCTTATCCGCGAAAGAGACCCAGTACTTC.

In its sample, this clonotype was seen a few times. One end of the junction varies from germline; a read error may be responsible. This chain joins TRBV5-1 and TRBJ2-3; D possibly matches TRBD1 or TRBD2 (5 bases each). The CDR3 extends over 15 amino acids. CDR1 is SGHRS, CDR2 YFSETQ, per germline. CDR3 loop: CASSLDGASTDTQYF. CDR3 nucleotides: TGTGCCAGCAGCTTGGACGGGGCTAGCACAGATACGCAGTATTTT.

The chain joins TRBV5-6 to TRBJ2-4; D is ambiguous. Trimming removed 4 bases at V and 13 bases at J, with 15 bases between. Germline V lookup: CDR1 SGHDT, CDR2 YYEEEE. The CDR3 sequence is 12 residues long. CDR3 nucleotides: TGTGCCAGCAGCCCCCAATCTGGGCCCCAGTACTTC. This sequence encodes CASSPQSGPQYF.